This is a list of T cell receptor beta chains from one sample in a study of blood T cell repertoires in COVID-19. Repertoires were generated with immunoSEQ multiplex PCR, while TCRdb's copy carries only in-frame clones and drops some. The data hold about 61,000 clones, with about nine tenths observed a single time. Input material: peripheral blood. Receptors originate from a woman aged 45-65 years with active or convalescent COVID-19. CDR3s include the opening cysteine and the closing phenylalanine or tryptophan.

V gene	J gene	CDR3 length	CDR3 protein
TRBV12-3/TRBV12-4	TRBJ1-5	12	CASSPNNAPQHF
TRBV6-1	TRBJ1-5	15	CASSEIGTGNQPQHF
TRBV5-4	TRBJ1-6	13	CASSTGEASPLHF
TRBV25-1	TRBJ1-2	15	CASSWDRDRYYGYTF
TRBV27	TRBJ2-7	15	CASSLGLAGFNEQYF
TRBV18	TRBJ1-2	14	CASSPFGTGNGYTF
TRBV10-3	TRBJ1-4	15	CAISESGGEVEKLFF
TRBV30	TRBJ1-5	13	CAWSAGDHEPQHF
TRBV30	TRBJ1-3	13	CAWSTGGGNTIYF
TRBV10-3	TRBJ1-5	15	CAISDSDRGYQPQHF
TRBV9	TRBJ2-7	14	CASSADSSHYEQYF
TRBV6-5	TRBJ1-2	13	CASRDWTAAGYTF
TRBV7-9	TRBJ2-5	15	CASSLGLQGQETQYF
TRBV28	TRBJ1-1	15	CASRKGTGWNTEAFF
TRBV11-2	TRBJ1-1	13	CASSPGLRIEAFF
TRBV5-1	TRBJ2-2	15	CASSLERPNTGELFF
TRBV25-1	TRBJ2-1	15	CASSEGGLAAWGQFF
TRBV4-1	TRBJ2-3	15	CASSQGGSLTDTQYF
TRBV27	TRBJ1-2	17	CASSLSHTGGSNYGYTF
TRBV4-1	TRBJ2-5	15	CASSQAGTGGETQYF
TRBV2	TRBJ2-3	14	CASSEAYAGDTQYF
TRBV13	TRBJ2-7	14	CASSFWGRAREQYF